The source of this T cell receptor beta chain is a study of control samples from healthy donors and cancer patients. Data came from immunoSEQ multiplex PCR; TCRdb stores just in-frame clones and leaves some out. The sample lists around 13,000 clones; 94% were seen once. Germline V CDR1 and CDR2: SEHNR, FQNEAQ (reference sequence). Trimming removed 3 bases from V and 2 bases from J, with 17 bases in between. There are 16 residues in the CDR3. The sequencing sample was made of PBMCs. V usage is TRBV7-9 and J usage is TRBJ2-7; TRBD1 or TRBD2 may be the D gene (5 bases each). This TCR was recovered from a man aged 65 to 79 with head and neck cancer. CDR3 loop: CASSFSGTSIPYEQYF. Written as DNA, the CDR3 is TGTGCCAGCAGCTTCTCGGGGACGTCAATCCCCTACGAGCAGTACTTC. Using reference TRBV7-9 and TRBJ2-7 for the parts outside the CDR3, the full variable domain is DTGVSQNPRHKITKRGQNVTFRCDPISEHNRLYWYRQTLGQGPEFLTYFQNEAQLEKSRLLSDRFSAERPKGSFSTLEIQRTEQGDSAMYLCASSFSGTSIPYEQYFGPGTRLTVT.